This T cell receptor beta chain was captured by sequencing in a study of OX40 agonist ivuxolimab in advanced cancers. Study details: The dose-escalation group included hepatocellular carcinoma, melanoma, renal cell carcinoma and head and neck cancer. Averaging 60 years in age, with a range of roughly 20 to 79, the cohort was 65% to 85% male. Treatment received earlier with anti-PD-1, anti-PD-L1 or anti-CTLA-4 agents was allowed, and more than 35% had some. Overall study results and limits: Specificity for antigen went undetermined in the expanded peripheral T cells.

The table came from immunoSEQ multiplex PCR; TCRdb's copy has only in-frame clones and leaves some out. The sample consists of about 26,000 clones, approximately 83% of them appearing once. With V trimmed by 2 bases and J by 3 bases, 2 bases remained unmatched. In germline, CDR1 is MNHNS, CDR2 SASEGT. The CDR3 totals 15 residues. About this clone itself: Its specificity is not known.

The chain recombines TRBV6-1 with TRBJ2-7, with 12 bases that match TRBD2. The TCR sequence derives from an adult with an advanced solid tumor such as melanoma, head and neck, liver or kidney cancer. Sequenced material: CD4+ or CD8+ T cells sorted from blood, taken in a trial of the OX40 agonist ivuxolimab. CDR3 amino acids: CASSELAGGFYEQYF. The CDR3 region has the DNA TGTGCCAGCAGTGAACTAGCGGGGGGGTTCTACGAGCAGTACTTC.